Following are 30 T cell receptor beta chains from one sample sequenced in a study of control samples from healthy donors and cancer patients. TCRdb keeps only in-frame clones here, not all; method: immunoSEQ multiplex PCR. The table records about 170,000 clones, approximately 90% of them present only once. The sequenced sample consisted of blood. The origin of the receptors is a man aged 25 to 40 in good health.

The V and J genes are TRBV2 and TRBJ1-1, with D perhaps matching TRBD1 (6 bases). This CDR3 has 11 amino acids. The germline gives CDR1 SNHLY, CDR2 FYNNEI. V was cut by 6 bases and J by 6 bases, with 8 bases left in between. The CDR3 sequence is CASRGASEAFF. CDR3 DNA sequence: TGTGCCAGCAGGGGGGCCTCTGAAGCTTTCTTT.

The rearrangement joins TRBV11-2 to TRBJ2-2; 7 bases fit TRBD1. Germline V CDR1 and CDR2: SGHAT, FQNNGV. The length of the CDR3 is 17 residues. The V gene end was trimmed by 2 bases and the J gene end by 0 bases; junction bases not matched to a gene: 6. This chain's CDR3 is CASSLRFQGANTGELFF. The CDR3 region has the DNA TGTGCCAGCAGCTTAAGATTCCAGGGGGCGAACACCGGGGAGCTGTTTTTT.

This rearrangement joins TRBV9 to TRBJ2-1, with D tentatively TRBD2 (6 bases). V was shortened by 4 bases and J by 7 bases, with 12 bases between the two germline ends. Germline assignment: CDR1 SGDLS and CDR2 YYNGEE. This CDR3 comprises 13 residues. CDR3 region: CASSLGLFNEQFF. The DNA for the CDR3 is TGTGCCAGCAGCTTGGGACTTTTTAATGAGCAGTTCTTC. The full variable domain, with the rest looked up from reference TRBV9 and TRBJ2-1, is DSGVTQTPKHLITATGQRVTLRCSPRSGDLSVYWYQQSLDQGLQFLIQYYNGEERAKGNILERFSAQQFPDLHSELNLSSLELGDSALYFCASSLGLFNEQFFGPGTRLTVL.

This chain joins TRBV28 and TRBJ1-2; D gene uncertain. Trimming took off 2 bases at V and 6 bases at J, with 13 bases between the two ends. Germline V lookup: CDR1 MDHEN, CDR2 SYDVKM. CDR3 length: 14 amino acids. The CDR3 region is CASSLDTQVDGYTF. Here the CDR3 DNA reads TGTGCCAGCAGTTTAGATACCCAGGTCGATGGCTACACCTTC.

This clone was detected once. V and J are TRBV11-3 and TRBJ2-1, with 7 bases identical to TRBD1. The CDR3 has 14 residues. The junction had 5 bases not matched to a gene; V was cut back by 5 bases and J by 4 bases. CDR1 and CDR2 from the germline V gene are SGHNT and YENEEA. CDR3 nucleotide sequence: TGTGCCAGCAGCCCATTGGGACAGTACAATGAGCAGTTCTTC. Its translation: CASSPLGQYNEQFF.

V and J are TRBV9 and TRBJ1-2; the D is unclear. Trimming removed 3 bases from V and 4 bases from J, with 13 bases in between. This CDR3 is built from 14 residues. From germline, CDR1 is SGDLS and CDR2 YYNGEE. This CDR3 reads CASSAITATYGYTF. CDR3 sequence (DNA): TGTGCCAGCAGCGCCATCACAGCCACCTATGGCTACACCTTC.

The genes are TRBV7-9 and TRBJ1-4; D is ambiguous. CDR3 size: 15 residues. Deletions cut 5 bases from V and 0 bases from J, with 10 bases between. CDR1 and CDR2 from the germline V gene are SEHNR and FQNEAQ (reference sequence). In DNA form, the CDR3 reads TGTGCCAGCAGCCCCCGTGGGGCAACTAATGAAAAACTGTTTTTT. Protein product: CASSPRGATNEKLFF.

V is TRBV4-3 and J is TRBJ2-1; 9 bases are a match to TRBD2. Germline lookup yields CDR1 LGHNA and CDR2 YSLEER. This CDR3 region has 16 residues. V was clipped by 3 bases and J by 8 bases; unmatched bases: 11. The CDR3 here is CASSQAPGLAFHEQFF. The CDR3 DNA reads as TGCGCCAGCAGCCAGGCGCCGGGACTAGCTTTTCATGAGCAGTTCTTC.

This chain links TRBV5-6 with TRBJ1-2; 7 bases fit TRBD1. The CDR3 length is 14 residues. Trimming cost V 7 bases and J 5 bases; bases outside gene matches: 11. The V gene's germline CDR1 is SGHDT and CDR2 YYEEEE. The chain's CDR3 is CASLSRQGGYGYTF. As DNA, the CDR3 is TGTGCCAGCCTGTCCAGGCAGGGGGGTTATGGCTACACCTTC.

CDR3 residues: CASNGQATGELFF. DNA for the CDR3: TGTGCCAGCAATGGACAGGCCACCGGGGAGCTGTTTTTT. This chain joins TRBV2 and TRBJ2-2; the match to TRBD1 covers 7 bases. V dropped 7 bases and J dropped 4; count of bases not matched to a gene: 3. CDR1 and CDR2 from the germline V gene are SNHLY and FYNNEI. This CDR3 contains 13 residues.

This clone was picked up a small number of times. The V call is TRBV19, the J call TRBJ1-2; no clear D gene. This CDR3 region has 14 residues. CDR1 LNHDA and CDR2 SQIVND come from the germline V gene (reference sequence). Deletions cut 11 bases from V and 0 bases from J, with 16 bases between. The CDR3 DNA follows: TGTGCCGCTACACCCCTCGGCACTAACTATGGCTACACCTTC. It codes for CAATPLGTNYGYTF.

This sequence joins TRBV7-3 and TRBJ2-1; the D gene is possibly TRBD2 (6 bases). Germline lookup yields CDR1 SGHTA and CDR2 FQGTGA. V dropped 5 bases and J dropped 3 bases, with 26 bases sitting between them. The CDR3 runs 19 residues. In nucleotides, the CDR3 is TGTGCCAGCAGCCCACGGCCGCTTGCGGGACTCGAGGACTACAATGAGCAGTTCTTC. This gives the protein CASSPRPLAGLEDYNEQFF.

The CDR3 spells CASSPAGNTNEKLFF. The CDR3, as DNA: TGTGCCAGCAGTCCCGCCGGCAACACTAATGAAAAACTGTTTTTT. The rearrangement links TRBV28 to TRBJ1-4; D unresolved. The V gene lost 5 bases and the J gene lost 2 bases, with 12 bases spanning the gap. This CDR3 has 15 residues. Germline V gene lookup returns CDR1 MDHEN and CDR2 SYDVKM.

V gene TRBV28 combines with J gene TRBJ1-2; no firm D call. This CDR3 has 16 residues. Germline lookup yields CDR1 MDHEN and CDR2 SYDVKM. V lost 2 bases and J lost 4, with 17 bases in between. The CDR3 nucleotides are TGTGCCAGCAGTTTACCGCTAATCGAGGGCCGCTATGGCTACACCTTC. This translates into CASSLPLIEGRYGYTF.

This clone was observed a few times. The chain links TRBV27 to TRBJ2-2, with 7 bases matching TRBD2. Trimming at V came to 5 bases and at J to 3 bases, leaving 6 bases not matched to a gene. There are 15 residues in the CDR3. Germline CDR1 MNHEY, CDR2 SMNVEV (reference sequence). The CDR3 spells CASSPPGGYTGELFF. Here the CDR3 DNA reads TGTGCCAGCAGTCCGCCGGGGGGTTACACCGGGGAGCTGTTTTTT.

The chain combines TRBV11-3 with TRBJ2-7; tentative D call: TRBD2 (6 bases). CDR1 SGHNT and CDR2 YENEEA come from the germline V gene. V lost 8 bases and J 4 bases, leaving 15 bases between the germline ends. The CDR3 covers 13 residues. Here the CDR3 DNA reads TGTGCCAGCCTATGGGGGGATTTTTACGAGCAGTACTTC. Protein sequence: CASLWGDFYEQYF.

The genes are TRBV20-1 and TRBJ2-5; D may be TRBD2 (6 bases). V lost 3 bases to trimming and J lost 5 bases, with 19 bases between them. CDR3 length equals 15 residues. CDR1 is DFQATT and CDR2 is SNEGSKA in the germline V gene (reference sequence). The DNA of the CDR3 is TGCAGTGCTAGTTCCTCGGGGGTCACGTCGGAGACCCAGTACTTC. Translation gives CSASSSGVTSETQYF.

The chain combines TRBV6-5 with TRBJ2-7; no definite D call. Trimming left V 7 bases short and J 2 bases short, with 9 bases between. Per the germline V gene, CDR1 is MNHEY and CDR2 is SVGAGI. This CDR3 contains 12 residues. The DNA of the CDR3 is TGTGCCAGCACCTCTCTGCCCTACGAGCAGTACTTC. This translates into CASTSLPYEQYF.

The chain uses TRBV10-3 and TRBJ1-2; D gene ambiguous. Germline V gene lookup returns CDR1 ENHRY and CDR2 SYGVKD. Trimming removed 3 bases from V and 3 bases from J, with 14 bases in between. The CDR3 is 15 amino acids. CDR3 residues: CAISDLEPAHYGYTF. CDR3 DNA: TGTGCCATCAGTGACCTGGAACCGGCCCACTATGGCTACACCTTC.

In nucleotides, the CDR3 is TGTGCCAGCAGCCTCACTCAGGGCCATCTTTCCCCTGAGCAGTTCTTC. Its translation: CASSLTQGHLSPEQFF. V gene TRBV27 combines with J gene TRBJ2-1, with D maybe TRBD1 (5 bases). Germline V gene lookup returns CDR1 MNHEY and CDR2 SMNVEV (reference sequence). Trimming removed 6 bases at V and 9 bases at J, with 24 bases between. The CDR3 covers 16 residues.

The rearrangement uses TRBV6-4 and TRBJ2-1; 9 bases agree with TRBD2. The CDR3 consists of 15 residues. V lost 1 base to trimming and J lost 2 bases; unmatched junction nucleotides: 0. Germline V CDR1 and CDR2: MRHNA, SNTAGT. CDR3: CASSDLAGAYNEQFF. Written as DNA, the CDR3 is TGTGCCAGCAGTGACTTAGCGGGGGCCTACAATGAGCAGTTCTTC.

The chain's CDR3 is CASRDFRTDEQFF. The CDR3 DNA reads TGTGCCAGCAGGGACTTCCGCACGGATGAGCAGTTCTTC. The chain links TRBV3-1 (or the pseudogene TRBV3-2) to TRBJ2-1; the D gene is possibly TRBD2 (5 bases). Trimming took 6 bases from V and 8 from J, leaving 14 bases between them. CDR3 length: 13 residues. CDR1 LGHDT and CDR2 YNNKEL come from the germline V gene (reference sequence).

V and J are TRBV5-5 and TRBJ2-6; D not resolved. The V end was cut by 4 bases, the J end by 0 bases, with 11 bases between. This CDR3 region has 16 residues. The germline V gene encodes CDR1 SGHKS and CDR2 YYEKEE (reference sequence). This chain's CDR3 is CASSPQRSSGANVLTF. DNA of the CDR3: TGTGCCAGCAGCCCGCAGCGCAGCTCTGGGGCCAACGTCCTGACTTTC.

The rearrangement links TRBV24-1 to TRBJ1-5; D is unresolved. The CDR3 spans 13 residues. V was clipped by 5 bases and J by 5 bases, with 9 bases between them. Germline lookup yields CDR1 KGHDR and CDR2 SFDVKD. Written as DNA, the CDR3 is TGTGCCACCAGTGTCCGTGGGGATCAGCCCCAGCATTTT. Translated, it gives CATSVRGDQPQHF.

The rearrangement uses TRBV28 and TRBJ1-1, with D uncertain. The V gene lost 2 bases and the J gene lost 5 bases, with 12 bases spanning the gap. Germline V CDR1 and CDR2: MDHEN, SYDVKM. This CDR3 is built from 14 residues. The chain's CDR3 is CASSLGVGSTEAFF. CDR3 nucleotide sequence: TGTGCCAGCAGTTTAGGGGTGGGGTCGACTGAAGCTTTCTTT.

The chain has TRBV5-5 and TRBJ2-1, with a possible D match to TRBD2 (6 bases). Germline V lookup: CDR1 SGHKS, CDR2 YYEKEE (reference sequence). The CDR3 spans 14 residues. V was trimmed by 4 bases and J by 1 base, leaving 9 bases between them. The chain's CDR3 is CASSPGVSYNEQFF. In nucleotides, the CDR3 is TGTGCCAGCAGCCCGGGGGTATCCTACAATGAGCAGTTCTTC.

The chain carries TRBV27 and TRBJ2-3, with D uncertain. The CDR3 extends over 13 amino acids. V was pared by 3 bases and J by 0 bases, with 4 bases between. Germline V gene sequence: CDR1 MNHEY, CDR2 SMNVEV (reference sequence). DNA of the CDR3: TGTGCCAGCAGTTTGGACAGCACAGATACGCAGTATTTT. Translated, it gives CASSLDSTDTQYF.

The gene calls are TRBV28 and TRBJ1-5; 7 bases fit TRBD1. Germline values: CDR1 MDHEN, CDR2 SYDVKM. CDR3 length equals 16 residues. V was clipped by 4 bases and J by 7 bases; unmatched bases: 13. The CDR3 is CASSSNRDRVSQPQHF. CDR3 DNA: TGTGCCAGCAGTTCCAATCGGGACAGAGTGTCCCAGCCCCAGCATTTT.

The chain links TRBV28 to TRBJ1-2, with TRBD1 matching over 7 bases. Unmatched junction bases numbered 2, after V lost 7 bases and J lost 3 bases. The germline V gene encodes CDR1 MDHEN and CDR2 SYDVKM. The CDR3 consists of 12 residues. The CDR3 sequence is CASNDRDYGYTF. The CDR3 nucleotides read TGTGCCAGCAACGACAGGGACTATGGCTACACCTTC.

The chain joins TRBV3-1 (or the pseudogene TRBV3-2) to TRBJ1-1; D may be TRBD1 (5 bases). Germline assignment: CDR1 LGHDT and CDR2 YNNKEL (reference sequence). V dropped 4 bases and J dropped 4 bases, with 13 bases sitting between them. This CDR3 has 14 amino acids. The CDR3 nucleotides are TGTGCCAGCAGCCTTCAAGGGGCAGGCACTGAAGCTTTCTTT. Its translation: CASSLQGAGTEAFF.